The next 9 T cell receptor beta chains were all read from a single sample in a study of response to subunit inactivated influenza vaccine. A single record per CDR3 protein comes from TCRdb applying MiXCR to the RT-PCR reads. The sample has more than 250,000 distinct CDR3 sequences, just over 20% seen once. The sequencing here drew on PBMCs from blood, taken approximately 22 months after vaccination. The source of these receptors is a man aged 50-75 years who received an inactivated influenza vaccine.

This chain connects TRBV9 to TRBJ2-5; TRBD2 agrees at 8 bases. The V and J ends lost 2 bases and 3 bases, in that order; junction bases with no gene match: 3. In germline, CDR1 is SGDLS, CDR2 YYNGEE. The CDR3 contains 14 residues. CDR3 coding DNA: TGTGCCAGCAGCGTCGGGGGGGCCGAAGAGACCCAGTACTTC. It codes for CASSVGGAEETQYF. The full variable domain, with the rest looked up from reference TRBV9 and TRBJ2-5, is DSGVTQTPKHLITATGQRVTLRCSPRSGDLSVYWYQQSLDQGLQFLIQYYNGEERAKGNILERFSAQQFPDLHSELNLSSLELGDSALYFCASSVGGAEETQYFGPGTRLLVL.

This clonotype was seen more than once but under ten times. This rearrangement joins TRBV20-1 to TRBJ1-5; maybe TRBD1 (6 bases). Per the germline V gene, CDR1 is DFQATT and CDR2 is SNEGSKA (reference sequence). Trimming stripped 8 bases from V and 3 bases from J, with 17 bases between. CDR3 length: 14 residues. The CDR3 nucleotides read TGCAGTCCCGTCAAGGGGACAAACAATCAGCCCCAGCATTTT. Its protein is CSPVKGTNNQPQHF.

Only a few counts were recorded for this clonotype. The CDR3 loop is CASSDGGHGNTIYF. The CDR3, as DNA: TGTGCCAGCAGTGATGGGGGGCACGGAAACACCATATATTTT. This chain links TRBV25-1 with TRBJ1-3, with TRBD1 as a possible D gene (6 bases). The CDR3 is 14 residues long. Germline CDR1 reads MGHDK; CDR2 reads SYGVNS. V dropped 3 bases and J dropped 4 bases, with 10 bases sitting between them. The whole variable domain, remainder taken from reference TRBV25-1 and TRBJ1-3, is EADIYQTPRYLVIGTGKKITLECSQTMGHDKMYWYQQDPGMELHLIHYSYGVNSTEKGDLSSESTVSRIRTEHFPLTLESARPSHTSQYLCASSDGGHGNTIYFGEGSWLTVV.

This clonotype was counted only a few times. The CDR3 DNA follows: TGTGCCAGCAGCCGGGTGGATCAGCCCCAGCATTTT. Its protein product is CASSRVDQPQHF. V and J are TRBV5-6 and TRBJ1-5; no clear D gene. V was pared by 4 bases and J by 5 bases, with 7 bases between. Germline CDR1 reads SGHDT; CDR2 reads YYEEEE. This CDR3 is built from 12 residues.

In this sample, this clonotype turned up once. The chain joins TRBV3-1 to TRBJ2-1; 7 nucleotides agree with TRBD2. The CDR3 loop spans 16 amino acids. CDR1 is LGHDT, CDR2 YNNKEL, per germline (reference sequence). Losses at the gene ends were 2 bases for V and 4 bases for J; bases not matched to a gene: 8. The CDR3 reads CASSQTSGANYNEQFF. CDR3 bases: TGTGCCAGCAGCCAAACCAGCGGGGCCAATTACAATGAGCAGTTCTTC.

In its sample, this clonotype was seen a few times. The chain has TRBV10-3 and TRBJ2-7, with D possibly being TRBD1 (5 bases). This CDR3 has 12 residues. CDR1 is ENHRY, CDR2 SYGVKD, per germline. V lost 0 bases and J lost 6, with 6 bases in between. Here the CDR3 reads CAISESDSEQYF. The DNA for the CDR3 is TGTGCCATCAGTGAGTCCGACAGCGAGCAGTACTTC.

The J gene is TRBJ2-3, the V gene TRBV7-8; tentatively, D is TRBD2 (5 bases). The CDR3 is 14 residues long. The germline CDR1 and CDR2 sequences are SGHVS and FQNEAQ. The V end was cut by 0 bases, the J end by 3 bases, with 7 bases between. The CDR3 region has the DNA TGTGCCAGCAGCTTAGCGGAGGTTACAGATACGCAGTATTTT. Its protein is CASSLAEVTDTQYF.

This sequence joins TRBV6-2 or TRBV6-3 and TRBJ1-5, with 7 bases aligning to TRBD1. In germline, CDR1 is MNHEY, CDR2 SVGEGT. The V gene end was trimmed by 3 bases and the J gene end by 0 bases; junction bases not matched to a gene: 17. This CDR3 has 20 amino acids. CDR3 loop: CASSYVRGQGTEYSNQPQHF. CDR3 DNA: TGTGCCAGCAGTTATGTTCGGGGCCAGGGGACAGAATATAGCAATCAGCCCCAGCATTTT.

This clonotype was counted only a few times. The J gene is TRBJ2-4, the V gene TRBV19; D call uncertain. This CDR3 spans 11 amino acids. Germline loops: CDR1 LNHDA, CDR2 SQIVND (reference sequence). The V end was cut by 4 bases, the J end by 6 bases, with 4 bases between. The CDR3 loop is CASSTGNIQYF. CDR3 nucleotide sequence: TGTGCCAGTAGTACGGGAAACATTCAGTACTTC.